Given below is one TCR beta chain in context. As yet, its antigen is unknown. RNA totalling roughly 0.45 to 1 ug underwent reverse transcription with random hexamers. An immunoSEQ multiplex PCR amplified TCR beta CDR3 over 54 Vbeta and 13 Jbeta. Via MiXCR, TCRdb re-called the immunoSEQ multiplex PCR reads, giving one row per CDR3 protein. The table records about 150,000 distinct CDR3 sequences, nearly 97% of them present only once. From blood CD8+ and CD4+ T cells, the TCR beta chain was sequenced. Both CD4+ and CD8+ T cells were negatively isolated, and TEMRA cells underwent FACS enrichment. Trimming took 2 bases from V and 3 from J, leaving 11 bases between them. Germline CDR1 DFQATT, CDR2 SNEGSKA (reference sequence). The CDR3 is 15 amino acids. This entry is derived from a study of CD8 T cells in Susac syndrome. General study results and limits: The study's TCR sequencing and HLA analysis drew on a certain number of individuals. That number was acknowledged as relatively small.

The TCR originated in a human donor with multiple sclerosis. Sequencing was done on a sample of CD8+ T cells from PBMCs. This chain uses TRBV20-1 with TRBJ1-6, with D unresolved. The CDR3: CSARTRRNYNSPLHF. In DNA form, the CDR3 reads TGCAGTGCTAGAACGAGACGGAACTATAATTCACCCCTCCACTTT.